The T cell receptor (beta chain) described here comes from a study of blood T cell repertoires in COVID-19. In the authors' workflow: Amplifying reference gene primers gave estimates of nucleated cell counts. The table came from immunoSEQ multiplex PCR; TCRdb's copy has only in-frame clones and leaves some out. That table is the source of V, J and clone size, and D and trimming were worked out from the DNA. The profile shows roughly 250,000 clones, 81% of them singletons. The receptor's source is a woman aged 60 to 75 with active or convalescent COVID-19. The sample taken for sequencing was peripheral blood.

This CDR3 reads CAISESTISNQPQHF. CDR3 DNA sequence: TGTGCCATCAGTGAGTCGACAATTAGCAATCAGCCCCAGCATTTT. The V call is TRBV10-3, the J call TRBJ1-5, with D unresolved. Deletions cut 0 bases from V and 0 bases from J, with 6 bases between. The V gene's germline CDR1 is ENHRY and CDR2 SYGVKD. This CDR3 comprises 15 residues.